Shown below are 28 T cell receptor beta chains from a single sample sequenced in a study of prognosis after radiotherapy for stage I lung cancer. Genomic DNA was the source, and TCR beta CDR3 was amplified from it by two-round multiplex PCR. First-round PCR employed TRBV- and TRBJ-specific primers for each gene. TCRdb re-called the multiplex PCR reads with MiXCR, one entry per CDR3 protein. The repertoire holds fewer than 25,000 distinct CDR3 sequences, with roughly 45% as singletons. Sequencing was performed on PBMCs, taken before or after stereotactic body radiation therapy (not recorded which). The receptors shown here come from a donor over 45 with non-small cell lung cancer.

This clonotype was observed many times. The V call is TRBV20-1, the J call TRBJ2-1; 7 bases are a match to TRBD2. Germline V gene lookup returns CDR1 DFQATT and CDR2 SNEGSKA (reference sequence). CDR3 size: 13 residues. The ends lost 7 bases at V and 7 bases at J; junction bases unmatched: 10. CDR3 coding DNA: TGCAGTGTAGGAGGGAGGGCCCCGAATGAGCAGTTCTTC. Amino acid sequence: CSVGGRAPNEQFF.

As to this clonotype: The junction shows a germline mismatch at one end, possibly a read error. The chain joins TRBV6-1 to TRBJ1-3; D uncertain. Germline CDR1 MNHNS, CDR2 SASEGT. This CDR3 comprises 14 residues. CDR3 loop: CASRLMTVGNTIYF. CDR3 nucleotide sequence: TGTGCCAGCAGGTTAATGACGGTTGGAAACACTATATATTTT.

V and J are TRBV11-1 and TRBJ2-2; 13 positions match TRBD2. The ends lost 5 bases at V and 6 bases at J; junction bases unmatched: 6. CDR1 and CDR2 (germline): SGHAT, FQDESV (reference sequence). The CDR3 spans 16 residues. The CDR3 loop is CASSNGLAGEAGELFF. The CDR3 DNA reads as TGTGCCAGCAGCAATGGACTAGCGGGGGAAGCCGGGGAGCTGTTTTTT.

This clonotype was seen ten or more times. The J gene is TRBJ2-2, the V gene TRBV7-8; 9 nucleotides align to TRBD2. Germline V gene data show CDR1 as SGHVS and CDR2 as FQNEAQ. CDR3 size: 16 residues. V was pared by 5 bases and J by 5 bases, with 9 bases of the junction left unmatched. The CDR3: CASSRSGGRVTGELFF. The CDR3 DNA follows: TGTGCCAGCAGCCGTTCGGGCGGGAGGGTTACCGGGGAGCTGTTTTTT.

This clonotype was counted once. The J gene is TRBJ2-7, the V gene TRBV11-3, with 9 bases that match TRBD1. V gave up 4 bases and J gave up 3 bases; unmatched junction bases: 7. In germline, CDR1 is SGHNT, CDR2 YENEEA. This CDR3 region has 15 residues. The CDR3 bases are TGTGCCAGCAGCTCGCAAACAGGGGGCAACTACGAGCAGTACTTC. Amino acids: CASSSQTGGNYEQYF. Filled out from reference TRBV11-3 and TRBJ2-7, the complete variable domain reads EAGVVQSPRYKIIEKKQPVAFWCNPISGHNTLYWYLQNLGQGPELLIRYENEEAVDDSQLPKDRFSAERLKGVDSTLKIQPAELGDSAVYLCASSSQTGGNYEQYFGPGTRLTVT.

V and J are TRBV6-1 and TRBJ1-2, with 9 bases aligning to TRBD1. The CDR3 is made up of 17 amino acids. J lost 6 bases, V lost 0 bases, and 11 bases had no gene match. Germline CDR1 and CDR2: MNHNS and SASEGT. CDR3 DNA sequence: TGTGCCAGCAGTGAAGCCATAAGTACGACAGGGGGGGATGGCTACACCTTC. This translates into CASSEAISTTGGDGYTF.

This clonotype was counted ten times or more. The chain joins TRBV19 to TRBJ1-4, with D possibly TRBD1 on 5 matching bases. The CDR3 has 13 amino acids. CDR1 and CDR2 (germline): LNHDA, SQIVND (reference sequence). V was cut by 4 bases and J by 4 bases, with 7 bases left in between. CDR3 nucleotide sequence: TGTGCCAGTAGTAACAGGTATAATGAAAAACTGTTTTTT. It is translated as CASSNRYNEKLFF.

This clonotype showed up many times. CDR3 sequence (DNA): TGTGCCAGCAGCCAAGACCTGAATCAGCCCCAGCATTTT. Encoded protein: CASSQDLNQPQHF. The V and J genes are TRBV3-1 and TRBJ1-5, with D unclear. Per the germline V gene, CDR1 is LGHDT and CDR2 is YNNKEL (reference sequence). V lost 0 bases to trimming and J lost 4 bases, with 4 bases between them. The CDR3 consists of 13 residues.

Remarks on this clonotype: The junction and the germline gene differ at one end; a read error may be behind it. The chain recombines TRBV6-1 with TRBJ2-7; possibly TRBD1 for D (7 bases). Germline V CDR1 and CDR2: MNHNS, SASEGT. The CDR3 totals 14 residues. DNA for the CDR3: TGTGTCAGCGCGGAGGGGGCCCGGATTTACGAGCAGTACTTC. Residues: CVSAEGARIYEQYF.

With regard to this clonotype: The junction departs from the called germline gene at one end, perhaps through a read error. The CDR3 is CATSSLRTGELFF. CDR3 sequence (DNA): TGTGCCACCAGCAGCCTCCGCACCGGGGAGCTCTTTTTT. This chain joins TRBV15 and TRBJ2-2, with a tentative D call TRBD2 (5 bases). The CDR3 extends over 13 amino acids. CDR1 is LNHNV and CDR2 is YYDKDF in the germline V gene (reference sequence).

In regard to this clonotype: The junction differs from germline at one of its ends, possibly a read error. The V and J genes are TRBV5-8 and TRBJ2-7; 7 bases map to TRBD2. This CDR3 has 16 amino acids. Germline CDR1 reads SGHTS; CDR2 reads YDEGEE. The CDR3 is CASILSSGGGEFEQYF. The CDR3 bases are TGTGCCAGCATCTTGAGCTCCGGGGGAGGGGAGTTCGAGCAGTACTTC.

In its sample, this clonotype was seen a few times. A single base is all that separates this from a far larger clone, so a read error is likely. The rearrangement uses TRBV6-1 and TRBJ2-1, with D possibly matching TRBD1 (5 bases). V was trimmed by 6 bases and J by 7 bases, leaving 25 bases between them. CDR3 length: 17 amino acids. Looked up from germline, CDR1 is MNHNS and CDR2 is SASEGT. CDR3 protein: CASSYPRLPVQANEQFF. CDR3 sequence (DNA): TGTGCCAGCAGCTACCCGCGACTTCCGGTACAGGCGAATGAGCAGTTCTTC.

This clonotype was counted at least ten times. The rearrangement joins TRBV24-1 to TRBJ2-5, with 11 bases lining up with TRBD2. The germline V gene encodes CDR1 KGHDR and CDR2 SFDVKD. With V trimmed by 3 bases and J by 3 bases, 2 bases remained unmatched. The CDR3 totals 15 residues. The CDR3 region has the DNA TGTGCCACCAGTGATCAGGGACTAGCGGAAGAGACCCAGTACTTC. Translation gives CATSDQGLAEETQYF.

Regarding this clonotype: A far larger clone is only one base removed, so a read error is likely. DNA for the CDR3: TGTGCCAGCAGTTCCCACTCCGGGACCCATTACTTC. It is translated as CASSSHSGTHYF. The chain is built from TRBV6-5 and TRBJ2-5, with D perhaps matching TRBD1 or TRBD2 (5 bases each). The germline V gene has CDR1 MNHEY and CDR2 SVGAGI. This CDR3 is built from 12 residues.

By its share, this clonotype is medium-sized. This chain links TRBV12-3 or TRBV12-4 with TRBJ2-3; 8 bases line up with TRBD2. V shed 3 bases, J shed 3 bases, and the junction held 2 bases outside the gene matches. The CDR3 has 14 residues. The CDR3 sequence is CASSLGTSTDTQYF. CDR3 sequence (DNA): TGTGCCAGCAGTTTGGGGACTAGTACAGATACGCAGTATTTT.

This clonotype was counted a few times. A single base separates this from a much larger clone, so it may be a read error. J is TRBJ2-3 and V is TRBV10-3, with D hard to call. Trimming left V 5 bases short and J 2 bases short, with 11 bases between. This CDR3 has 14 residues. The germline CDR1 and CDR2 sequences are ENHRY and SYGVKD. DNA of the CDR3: TGTGCCATCAGTTGGACCTCAGACACAGATACGCAGTATTTT. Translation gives CAISWTSDTDTQYF.

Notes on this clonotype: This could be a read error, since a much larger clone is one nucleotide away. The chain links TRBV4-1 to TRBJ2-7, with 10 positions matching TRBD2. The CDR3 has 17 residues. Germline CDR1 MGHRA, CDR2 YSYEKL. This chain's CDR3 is CDSSQAFQREGKYEQYF. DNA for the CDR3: TGCGACAGCAGCCAAGCGTTTCAGCGGGAGGGCAAGTACGAGCAGTACTTC.

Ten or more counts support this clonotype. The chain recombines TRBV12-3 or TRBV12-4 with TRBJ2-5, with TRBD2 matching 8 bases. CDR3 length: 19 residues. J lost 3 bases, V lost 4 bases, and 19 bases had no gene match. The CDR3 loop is CASSSLRVAGTKDKETQYF. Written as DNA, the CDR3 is TGTGCCAGCAGTTCCCTCCGGGTAGCGGGAACCAAGGACAAAGAGACCCAGTACTTC.

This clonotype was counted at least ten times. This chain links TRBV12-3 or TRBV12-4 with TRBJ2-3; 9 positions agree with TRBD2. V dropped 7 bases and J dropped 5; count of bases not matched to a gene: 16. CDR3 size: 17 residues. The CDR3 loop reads CASNYYTRAGGLDTQYF. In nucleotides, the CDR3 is TGTGCCAGCAATTACTACACCAGAGCGGGAGGACTAGATACGCAGTATTTT.

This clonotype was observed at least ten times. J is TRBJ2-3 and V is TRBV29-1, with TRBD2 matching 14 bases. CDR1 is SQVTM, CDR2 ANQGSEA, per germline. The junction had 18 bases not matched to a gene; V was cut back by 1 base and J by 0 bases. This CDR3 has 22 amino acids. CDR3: CSVEGGWGTSGSFGYSTDTQYF. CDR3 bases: TGCAGCGTTGAAGGAGGCTGGGGGACTAGCGGGAGTTTCGGATATAGCACAGATACGCAGTATTTT.

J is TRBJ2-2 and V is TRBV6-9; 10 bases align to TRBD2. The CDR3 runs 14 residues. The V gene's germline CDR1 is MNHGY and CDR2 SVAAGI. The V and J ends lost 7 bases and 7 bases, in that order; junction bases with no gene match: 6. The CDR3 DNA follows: TGTGCCAGCATCCTACTAGCGGGATTCGGGGAGCTGTTTTTT. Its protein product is CASILLAGFGELFF.

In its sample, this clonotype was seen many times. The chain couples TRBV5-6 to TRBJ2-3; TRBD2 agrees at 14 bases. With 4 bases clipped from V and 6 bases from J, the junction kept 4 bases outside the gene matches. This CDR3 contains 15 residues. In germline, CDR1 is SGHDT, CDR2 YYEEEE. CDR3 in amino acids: CASSPGLAGVDTQYF. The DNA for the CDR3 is TGTGCCAGCAGCCCGGGACTAGCGGGAGTGGATACGCAGTATTTT.

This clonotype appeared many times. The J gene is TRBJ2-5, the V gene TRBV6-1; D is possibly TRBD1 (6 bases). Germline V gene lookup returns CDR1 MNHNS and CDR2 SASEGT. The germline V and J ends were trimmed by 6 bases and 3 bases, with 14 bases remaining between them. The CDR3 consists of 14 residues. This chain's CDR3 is CASSLQGRKETQYF. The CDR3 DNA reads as TGTGCCAGCAGCCTTCAGGGGCGAAAAGAGACCCAGTACTTC.

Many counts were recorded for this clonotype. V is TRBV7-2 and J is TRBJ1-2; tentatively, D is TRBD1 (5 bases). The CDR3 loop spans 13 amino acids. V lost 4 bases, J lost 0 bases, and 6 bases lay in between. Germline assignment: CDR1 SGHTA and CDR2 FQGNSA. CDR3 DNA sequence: TGTGCCAGCAGCTCAGGGCCTAACTATGGCTACACCTTC. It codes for CASSSGPNYGYTF. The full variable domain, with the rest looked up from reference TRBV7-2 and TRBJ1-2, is GAGVSQSPSNKVTEKGKDVELRCDPISGHTALYWYRQSLGQGLEFLIYFQGNSAPDKSGLPSDRFSAERTGGSVSTLTIQRTQQEDSAVYLCASSSGPNYGYTFGSGTRLTVV.

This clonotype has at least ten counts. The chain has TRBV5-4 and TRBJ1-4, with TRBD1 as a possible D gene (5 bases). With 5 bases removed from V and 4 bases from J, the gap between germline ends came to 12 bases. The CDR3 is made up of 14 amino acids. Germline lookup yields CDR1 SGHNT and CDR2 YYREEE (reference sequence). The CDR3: CASSRDPSNEKLFF. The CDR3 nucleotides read TGTGCCAGCAGTCGGGACCCAAGTAATGAAAAACTGTTTTTT.

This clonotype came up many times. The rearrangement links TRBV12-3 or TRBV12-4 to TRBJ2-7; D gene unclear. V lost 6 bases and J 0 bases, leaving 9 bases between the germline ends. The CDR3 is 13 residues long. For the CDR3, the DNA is TGTGCCAGCAGGAAACAGTGCTCCTACGAGCAGTACTTC. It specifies CASRKQCSYEQYF.

CDR3 nucleotides: TGTGCCAGCAGTCCGTGGGTTTCCACCGGGGAGCTGTTTTTT. It codes for CASSPWVSTGELFF. The genes are TRBV6-1 and TRBJ2-2; D call uncertain. The CDR3 sequence is 14 residues long. Germline CDR1 reads MNHNS; CDR2 reads SASEGT. V lost 5 bases and J lost 4, with 11 bases in between.

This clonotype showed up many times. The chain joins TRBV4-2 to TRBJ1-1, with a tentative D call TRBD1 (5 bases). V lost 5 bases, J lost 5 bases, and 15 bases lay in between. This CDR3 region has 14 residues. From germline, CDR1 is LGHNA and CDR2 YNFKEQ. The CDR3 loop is CASSGARGRTEAFF. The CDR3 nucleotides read TGTGCCAGCAGCGGGGCCCGGGGAAGGACTGAAGCTTTCTTT.